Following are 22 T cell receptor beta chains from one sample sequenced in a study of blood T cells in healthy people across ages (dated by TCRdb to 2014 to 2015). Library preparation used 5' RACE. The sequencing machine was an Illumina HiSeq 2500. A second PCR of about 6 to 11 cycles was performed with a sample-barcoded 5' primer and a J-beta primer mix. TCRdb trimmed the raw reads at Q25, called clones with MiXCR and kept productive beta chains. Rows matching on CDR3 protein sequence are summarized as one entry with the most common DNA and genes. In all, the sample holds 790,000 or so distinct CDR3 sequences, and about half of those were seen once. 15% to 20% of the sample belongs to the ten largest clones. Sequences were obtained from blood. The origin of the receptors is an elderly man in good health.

CDR3 residues: CASSFRGPNEQFF. The DNA for the CDR3 is TGCGCCAGCAGCTTTAGGGGGCCGAATGAGCAGTTCTTC. The chain joins TRBV5-1 to TRBJ2-1; 7 bases are shared with TRBD1. The CDR3 has 13 amino acids. Trimming took 2 bases from V and 7 from J; bases not matched to a gene: 3. In germline, CDR1 is SGHRS, CDR2 YFSETQ. The variable domain in full, completed from reference TRBV5-1 and TRBJ2-1, reads KAGVTQTPRYLIKTRGQQVTLSCSPISGHRSVSWYQQTPGQGLQFLFEYFSETQRNKGNFPGRFSGRQFSNSRSEMNVSTLELGDSALYLCASSFRGPNEQFFGPGTRLTVL.

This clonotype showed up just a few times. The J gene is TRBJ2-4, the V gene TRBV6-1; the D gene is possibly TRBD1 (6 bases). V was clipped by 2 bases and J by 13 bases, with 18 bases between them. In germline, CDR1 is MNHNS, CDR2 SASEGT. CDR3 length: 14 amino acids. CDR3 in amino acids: CASSESYGGQEQYF. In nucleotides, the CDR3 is TGTGCCAGCAGTGAAAGTTATGGGGGACAAGAGCAGTACTTC.

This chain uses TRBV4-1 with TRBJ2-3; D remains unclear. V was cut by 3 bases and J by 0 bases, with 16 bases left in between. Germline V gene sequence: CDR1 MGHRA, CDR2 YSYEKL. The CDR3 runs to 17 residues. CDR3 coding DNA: TGCGCCAGCAGCCATCCCAACCGAAGGTCTAGCACAGATACGCAGTATTTT. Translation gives CASSHPNRRSSTDTQYF.

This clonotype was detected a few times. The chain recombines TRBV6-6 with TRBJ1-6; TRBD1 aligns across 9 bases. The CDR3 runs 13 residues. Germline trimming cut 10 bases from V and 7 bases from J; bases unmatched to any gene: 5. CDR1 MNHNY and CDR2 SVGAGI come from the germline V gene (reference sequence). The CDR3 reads CATGTGMNSPLHF. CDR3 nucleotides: TGTGCCACCGGGACAGGGATGAATTCACCCCTCCACTTT.

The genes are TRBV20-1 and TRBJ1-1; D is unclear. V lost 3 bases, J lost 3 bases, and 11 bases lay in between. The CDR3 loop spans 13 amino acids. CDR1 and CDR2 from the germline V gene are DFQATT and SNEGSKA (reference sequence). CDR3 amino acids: CSARAGLHTEAFF. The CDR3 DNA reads TGCAGTGCTAGGGCTGGGCTCCACACTGAAGCTTTCTTT.

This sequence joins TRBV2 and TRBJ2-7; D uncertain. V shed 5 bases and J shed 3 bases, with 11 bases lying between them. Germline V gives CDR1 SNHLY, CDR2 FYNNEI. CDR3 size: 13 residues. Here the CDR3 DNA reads TGTGCCAGCAGTCTTCAGAACAGCTACGAGCAGTACTTC. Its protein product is CASSLQNSYEQYF.

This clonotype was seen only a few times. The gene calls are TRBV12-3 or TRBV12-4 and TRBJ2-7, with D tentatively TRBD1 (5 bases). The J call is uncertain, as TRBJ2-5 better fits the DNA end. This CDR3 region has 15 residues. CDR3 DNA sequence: TGTGCCAGCAGTTTGAATCAAGGGGTATGGGAGACCCAGTACTTC. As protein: CASSLNQGVWETQYF.

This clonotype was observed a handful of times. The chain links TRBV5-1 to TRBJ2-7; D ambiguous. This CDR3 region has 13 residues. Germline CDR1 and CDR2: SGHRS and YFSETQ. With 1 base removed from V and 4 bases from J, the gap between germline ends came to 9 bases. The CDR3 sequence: CASSLNQIYEQYF. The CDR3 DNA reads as TGCGCCAGCAGCTTGAATCAGATATACGAGCAGTACTTC.

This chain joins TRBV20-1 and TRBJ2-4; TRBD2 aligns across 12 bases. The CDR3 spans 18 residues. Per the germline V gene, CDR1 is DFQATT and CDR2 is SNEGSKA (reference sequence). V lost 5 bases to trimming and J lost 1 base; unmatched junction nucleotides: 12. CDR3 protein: CSAGKTSGRTGAKNIQYF. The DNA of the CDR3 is TGCAGTGCTGGCAAGACTAGCGGGAGAACTGGGGCCAAAAACATTCAGTACTTC.

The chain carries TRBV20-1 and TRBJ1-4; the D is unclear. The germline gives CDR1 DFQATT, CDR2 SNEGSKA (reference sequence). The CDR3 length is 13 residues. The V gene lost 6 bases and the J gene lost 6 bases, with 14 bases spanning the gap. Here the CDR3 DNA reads TGCAGTGCCATCAGGATTAGGGATGAAAAACTGTTTTTT. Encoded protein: CSAIRIRDEKLFF.

CDR3 DNA: TGTGCCACCAGCAATCCTTCGGGCACTGAAGCTTTCTTT. It yields the protein CATSNPSGTEAFF. V is TRBV15 and J is TRBJ1-1; D not certain. The germline CDR1 and CDR2 sequences are LNHNV and YYDKDF (reference sequence). V was shortened by 4 bases and J by 4 bases, with 10 bases between the two germline ends. This CDR3 comprises 13 residues.

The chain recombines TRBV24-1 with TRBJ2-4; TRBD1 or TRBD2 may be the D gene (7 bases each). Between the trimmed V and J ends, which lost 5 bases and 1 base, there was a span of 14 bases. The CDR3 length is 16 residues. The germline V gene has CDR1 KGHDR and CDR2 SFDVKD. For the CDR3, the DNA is TGTGCCACCAGTGTGGGGGGGACAGAGGCCAAAAACATTCAGTACTTC. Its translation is CATSVGGTEAKNIQYF.

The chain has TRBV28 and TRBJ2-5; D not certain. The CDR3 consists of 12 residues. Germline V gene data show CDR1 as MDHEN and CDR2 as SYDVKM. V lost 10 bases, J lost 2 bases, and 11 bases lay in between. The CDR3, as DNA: TGTGCCATCTCCAGGTGGCAAGAGACCCAGTACTTC. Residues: CAISRWQETQYF.

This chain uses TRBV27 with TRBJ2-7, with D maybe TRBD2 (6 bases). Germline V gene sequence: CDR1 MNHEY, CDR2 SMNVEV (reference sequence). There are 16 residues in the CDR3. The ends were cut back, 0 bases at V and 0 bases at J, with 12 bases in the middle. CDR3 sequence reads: CASSLSGVGSSYEQYF. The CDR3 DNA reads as TGTGCCAGCAGTTTATCAGGGGTCGGGAGCTCCTACGAGCAGTACTTC.

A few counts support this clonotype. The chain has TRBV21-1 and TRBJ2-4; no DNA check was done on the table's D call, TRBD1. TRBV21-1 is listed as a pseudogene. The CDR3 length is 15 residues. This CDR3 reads CASSEGGAPKNIQYF. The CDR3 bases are TGTGCCAGCAGTGAAGGGGGCGCTCCCAAAAACATTCAGTACTTC.

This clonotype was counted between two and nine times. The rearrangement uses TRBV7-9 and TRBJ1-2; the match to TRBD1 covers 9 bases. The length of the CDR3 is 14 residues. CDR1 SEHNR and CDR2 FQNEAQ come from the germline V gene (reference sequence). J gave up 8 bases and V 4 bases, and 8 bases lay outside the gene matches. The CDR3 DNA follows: TGTGCCAGCAGCTCCCTCGGGACAGGGCGCGGCTACACCTTC. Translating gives CASSSLGTGRGYTF.

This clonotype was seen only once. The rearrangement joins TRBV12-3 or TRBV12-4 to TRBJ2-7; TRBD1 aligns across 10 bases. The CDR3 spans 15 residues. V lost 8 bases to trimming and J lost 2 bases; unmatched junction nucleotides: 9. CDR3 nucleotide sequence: TGTGCCAGCGCCTTTCGGGGACAGGGGCCCTACGAGCAGTACTTC. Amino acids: CASAFRGQGPYEQYF.

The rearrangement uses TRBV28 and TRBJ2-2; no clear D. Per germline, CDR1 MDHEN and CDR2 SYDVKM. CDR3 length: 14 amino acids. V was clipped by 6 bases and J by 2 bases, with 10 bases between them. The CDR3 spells CASSLATNTGELFF. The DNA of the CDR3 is TGTGCCAGCAGCTTGGCCACTAACACCGGGGAGCTGTTTTTT.

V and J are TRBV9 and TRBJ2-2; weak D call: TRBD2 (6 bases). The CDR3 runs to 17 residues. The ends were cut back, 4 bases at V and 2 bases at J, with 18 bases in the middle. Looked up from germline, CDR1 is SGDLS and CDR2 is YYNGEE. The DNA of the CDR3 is TGTGCCAGCAGCATACCCGGGACTGAGGCCAACACCGGGGAGCTGTTTTTT. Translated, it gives CASSIPGTEANTGELFF.

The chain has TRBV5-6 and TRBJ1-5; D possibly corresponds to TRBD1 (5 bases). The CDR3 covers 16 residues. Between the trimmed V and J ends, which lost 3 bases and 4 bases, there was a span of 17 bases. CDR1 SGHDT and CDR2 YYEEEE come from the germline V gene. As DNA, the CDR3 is TGTGCCAGCAGCTCGGGACGGACTCCCCGAAATCAGCCCCAGCATTTT. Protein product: CASSSGRTPRNQPQHF.

The CDR3 is CASSQDQGVEQYF. For the CDR3, the DNA is TGCGCCAGCAGCCAAGACCAGGGCGTCGAGCAGTACTTC. The chain uses TRBV4-3 and TRBJ2-7, with D possibly TRBD1 on 5 matching bases. V was shortened by 0 bases and J by 6 bases, with 9 bases between the two germline ends. Germline CDR1 and CDR2: LGHNA and YSLEER. The CDR3 covers 13 residues.

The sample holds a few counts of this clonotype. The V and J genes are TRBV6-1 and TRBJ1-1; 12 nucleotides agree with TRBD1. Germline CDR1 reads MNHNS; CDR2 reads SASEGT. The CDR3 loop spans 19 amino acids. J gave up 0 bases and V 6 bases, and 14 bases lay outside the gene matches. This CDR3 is CASRTGTGGNLYMNTEAFF. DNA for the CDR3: TGTGCCAGCAGGACCGGGACAGGGGGCAACTTGTACATGAACACTGAAGCTTTCTTT.